A selection of T cell receptor beta chains follows, all from one sample in a study of cytomegalovirus exposure and HLA in healthy donors. TCRdb's table, derived via immunoSEQ multiplex PCR, lists solely in-frame clones and lacks some. The sample lists about 93,000 clones, around 77% seen once, with less than 9.5% in the top ten. The sequenced material came from PBMCs. The receptors here all came from a man younger than 45 in good health and CMV-seronegative. Both conserved end residues are part of each CDR3. A D gene is named only where the DNA matches it firmly. Rows may omit the clone size; those that give it use once, few, many or a size class.

.	TRBV7-9	TRBJ2-7	TRBD2	CASSLGLAGDEQYF	TGTGCCAGCAGCTTAGGGTTAGCGGGGGATGAGCAGTACTTC
.	TRBV4-2	TRBJ2-7	TRBD1	CASSQPGQETYEQYF	TGTGCCAGCAGCCAACCGGGACAGGAAACCTACGAGCAGTACTTC
.	TRBV4-1	TRBJ2-1	.	CASSQGPGVNEQFF	TGCGCCAGCAGCCAGGGGCCTGGGGTCAATGAGCAGTTCTTC
.	TRBV7-7	TRBJ2-7	.	CASSLSARDHEQYF	TGTGCCAGCAGCTTATCGGCCAGGGATCATGAGCAGTACTTC
once	TRBV5-4	TRBJ1-1	.	CASSFQGRFDTEAFF	TGTGCCAGCAGCTTTCAGGGGCGTTTCGACACTGAAGCTTTCTTT
.	TRBV15	TRBJ2-5	TRBD2	CATSRDTASGAARTQYF	TGTGCCACCAGCAGAGATACGGCTAGCGGGGCCGCTAGGACCCAGTACTTC
.	TRBV6-5	TRBJ1-5	TRBD1	CASKSGTGLGTQHF	TGTGCCAGCAAATCCGGGACAGGCCTCGGCACCCAGCATTTT
.	TRBV4-2	TRBJ1-6	TRBD1	CASRQTGTDYNSPLHF	TGTGCCAGCAGACAAACCGGGACAGACTATAATTCACCCCTCCACTTT
.	TRBV13	TRBJ2-3	TRBD2	CASSTTSGEDTQYF	TGTGCCAGCAGCACGACTAGCGGGGAGGATACGCAGTATTTT
.	TRBV18	TRBJ2-5	.	CASSQRDQETQYF	TGTGCCAGCTCACAGAGGGACCAAGAGACCCAGTACTTC
.	TRBV27	TRBJ1-2	TRBD1	CASSNDRALGYTF	TGTGCCAGCAGTAACGACAGGGCGCTGGGCTACACCTTC
.	TRBV30	TRBJ1-1	.	CAWNILGGNTEAFF	TGTGCCTGGAATATTTTAGGGGGAAATACTGAAGCTTTCTTT
.	TRBV30	TRBJ2-3	TRBD1	CAWNRQGGRADTQYF	TGTGCCTGGAATCGACAGGGTGGACGGGCAGATACGCAGTATTTT
.	TRBV4-2	TRBJ2-3	TRBD2	CASSQGSRSGGTDTQYF	TGTGCCAGCAGCCAAGGATCGCGTAGCGGGGGGACAGATACGCAGTATTTT
.	TRBV27	TRBJ2-6	TRBD1	CASRDRTGVGANVLTF	TGTGCCAGCAGGGACCGGACAGGGGTAGGGGCCAACGTCCTGACTTTC
.	TRBV5-1	TRBJ2-7	.	CASSPDTNYEQYF	TGCGCCAGCAGCCCGGACACCAACTACGAGCAGTACTTC
.	TRBV6-6	TRBJ2-7	.	CASSSTYEQYF	TGTGCCAGCAGTTCAACCTACGAGCAGTACTTC
few	TRBV25-1	TRBJ1-1	.	CASSAPYAEAFF	TGTGCCAGCAGTGCCCCCTACGCTGAAGCTTTCTTT
.	TRBV28	TRBJ1-5	.	CASRPNYLRRKAVRNQPQHF	TGTGCCAGCAGACCCAATTATTTACGGAGAAAGGCGGTCCGGAATCAGCCCCAGCATTTT
.	TRBV2	TRBJ2-7	.	CASIPGTVPYEGQYF	TGTGCCAGCATTCCAGGAACAGTCCCCTACGAGGGGCAGTACTTC
.	TRBV6-1	TRBJ1-5	.	CAITMGRSNQPQHF	TGTGCCATCACAATGGGGCGTAGCAATCAGCCCCAGCATTTT
.	TRBV18	TRBJ2-2	.	CASSPPGRGTGELFF	TGTGCCAGCTCACCACCAGGGCGGGGCACCGGGGAGCTGTTTTTT
once	TRBV7-2	TRBJ1-5	.	CASSPVGDGQPQHF	TGTGCCAGCAGCCCAGTCGGGGATGGACAGCCCCAGCATTTT
.	TRBV7-2	TRBJ1-6	.	CASSFKTTGFWDSPLHF	TGTGCCAGCAGCTTTAAGACGACAGGTTTCTGGGATTCACCCCTCCACTTT
.	TRBV9	TRBJ1-5	TRBD1	CASSEGVQGEPQHF	TGTGCCAGCAGCGAGGGGGTACAGGGGGAGCCCCAGCATTTT
once	TRBV10-1	TRBJ2-3	TRBD2	CASSSPGREADTQYF	TGCGCCAGCAGTAGTCCGGGACGGGAGGCAGATACGCAGTATTTT
.	TRBV4-3	TRBJ2-7	.	CASSQESQGKYEQYF	TGCGCCAGCAGCCAAGAATCGCAGGGCAAGTACGAGCAGTACTTC
.	TRBV9	TRBJ1-5	.	CASSEGGRNQPQHF	TGTGCCAGCAGCGAAGGTGGGCGCAATCAGCCCCAGCATTTT
.	TRBV7-2	TRBJ2-2	.	CASSLSRLIAGELFF	TGTGCCAGCAGCTTAAGTAGACTAATCGCCGGGGAGCTGTTTTTT
.	TRBV9	TRBJ2-7	.	CASSVSGRWTYEQYF	TGTGCCAGCAGCGTAAGCGGCAGGTGGACCTACGAGCAGTACTTC
.	TRBV29-1	TRBJ2-7	TRBD1	CSVWDRVGDEQYF	TGCAGCGTTTGGGACAGGGTTGGGGACGAGCAGTACTTC
.	TRBV6-1	TRBJ1-1	.	CANRVPLTEAFF	TGTGCCAACCGAGTTCCGCTTACTGAAGCTTTCTTT
.	TRBV15	TRBJ2-3	.	CATSRRNEDTQYF	TGTGCCACCAGCAGACGAAACGAGGATACGCAGTATTTT
once	TRBV30	TRBJ2-5	TRBD2	CAWSGAGGETQYF	TGTGCCTGGAGTGGTGCGGGGGGGGAGACCCAGTACTTC
.	TRBV6-4	TRBJ2-3	TRBD2	CASSRLADSTDTQYF	TGTGCCAGCAGCAGACTAGCAGATAGCACAGATACGCAGTATTTT
.	TRBV6-4	TRBJ2-5	.	CASSDSEQGAQYF	TGTGCCAGCAGTGACTCGGAACAGGGAGCCCAGTACTTC
.	TRBV30	TRBJ2-1	TRBD2	CAWSGGAYNEQFF	TGTGCCTGGAGCGGGGGGGCTTACAATGAGCAGTTCTTC
once	TRBV15	TRBJ1-2	.	CATSGQRNYGYTF	TGTGCCACCAGCGGACAGCGGAACTATGGCTACACCTTC
.	TRBV14	TRBJ2-1	TRBD2	CASSQTGLAGGPSYYNEQFF	TGTGCCAGCAGCCAGACGGGACTAGCGGGAGGGCCATCATATTACAATGAGCAGTTCTTC